This TCR beta chain was retrieved from a study of blood T cell repertoires in COVID-19. Clones were sequenced by immunoSEQ multiplex PCR, and TCRdb holds only the in-frame ones, with some missing. The sample carries 57,000 or so clones, approximately 84% recorded once. Sequenced material: peripheral blood. The receptor was derived from a human donor in a cohort sampled during active COVID-19.

Here the CDR3 reads CASSFRGTGFTEAFF. Written as DNA, the CDR3 is TGTGCCAGCAGCTTTAGGGGGACAGGGTTCACTGAAGCTTTCTTT. The gene calls are TRBV11-2 and TRBJ1-1; 9 nucleotides match TRBD1. Germline V lookup: CDR1 SGHAT, CDR2 FQNNGV. V dropped 3 bases and J dropped 4; count of bases not matched to a gene: 6. The CDR3 totals 15 residues.